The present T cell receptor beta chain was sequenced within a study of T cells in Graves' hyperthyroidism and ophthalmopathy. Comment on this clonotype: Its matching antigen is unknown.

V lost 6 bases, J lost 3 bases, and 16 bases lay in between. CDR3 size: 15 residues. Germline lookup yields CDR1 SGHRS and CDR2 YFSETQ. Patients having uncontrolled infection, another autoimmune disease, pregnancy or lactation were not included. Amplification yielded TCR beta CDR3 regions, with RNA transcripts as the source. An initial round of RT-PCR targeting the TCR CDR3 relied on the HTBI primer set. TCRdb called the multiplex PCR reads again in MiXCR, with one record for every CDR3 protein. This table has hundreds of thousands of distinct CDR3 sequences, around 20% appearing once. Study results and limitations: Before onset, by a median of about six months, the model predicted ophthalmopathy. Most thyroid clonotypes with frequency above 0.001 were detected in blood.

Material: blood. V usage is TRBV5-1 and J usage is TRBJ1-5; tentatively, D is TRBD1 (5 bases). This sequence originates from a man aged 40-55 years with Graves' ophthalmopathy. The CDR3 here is CASTKDGGINQPQHF. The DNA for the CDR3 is TGCGCCAGCACCAAAGATGGGGGTATCAATCAGCCCCAGCATTTT.